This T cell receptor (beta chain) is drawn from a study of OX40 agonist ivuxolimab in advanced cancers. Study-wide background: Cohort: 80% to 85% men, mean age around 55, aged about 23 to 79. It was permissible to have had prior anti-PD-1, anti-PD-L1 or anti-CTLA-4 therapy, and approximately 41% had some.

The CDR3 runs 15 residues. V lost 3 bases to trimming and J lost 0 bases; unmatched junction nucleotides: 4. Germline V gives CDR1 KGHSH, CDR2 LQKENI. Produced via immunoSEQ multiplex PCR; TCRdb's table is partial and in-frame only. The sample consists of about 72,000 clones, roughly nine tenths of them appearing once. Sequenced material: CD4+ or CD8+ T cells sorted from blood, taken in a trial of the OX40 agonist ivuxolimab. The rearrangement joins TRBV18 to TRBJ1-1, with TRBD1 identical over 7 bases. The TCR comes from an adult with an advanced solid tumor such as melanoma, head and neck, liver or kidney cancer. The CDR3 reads CASSPGQKMNTEAFF. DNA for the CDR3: TGTGCCAGCTCACCGGGACAGAAGATGAACACTGAAGCTTTCTTT.